This T cell receptor beta chain came from a study of blood T cell repertoires in COVID-19. Germline V gene data show CDR1 as SGHRS and CDR2 as YFSETQ. V gave up 5 bases and J gave up 4 bases; unmatched junction bases: 3. The CDR3 is 14 amino acids. Clones were read by immunoSEQ multiplex PCR, and TCRdb kept only the in-frame ones, dropping some. The sample contains about 220,000 clones, about nine tenths of which appear only once. Sequencing input: PBMCs or T cells enriched from blood (not recorded which). The chain uses TRBV5-1 and TRBJ2-2; 9 nucleotides line up with TRBD1. This receptor was identified in a woman aged 25 to 45 who had recovered from COVID-19. CDR3 residues: CASRGTGPTGELFF. CDR3 bases: TGCGCCAGCAGAGGGACAGGGCCCACCGGGGAGCTGTTTTTT.